This T cell receptor (beta chain) derives from a study of blood T cell repertoires in COVID-19. Study context: Italy, Spain and the United States were the sources of the convalescent and acute COVID-19 samples. The cDNA or gDNA used as material had been derived from T cells, B-cell-depleted T cells, or PBMCs.

As handled by the study authors: Amplified reference gene primers provided the basis for estimating nucleated cell counts. TCRdb's copy holds only in-frame clones and misses some; the assay was immunoSEQ multiplex PCR. V and J calls and clone size come straight from that table; D and trimming were deduced from the DNA. This table holds about 140,000 clones, approximately 84% found once. This clone appeared a single time. The CDR3 totals 15 residues. From germline, CDR1 is LNHDA and CDR2 SQIVND (reference sequence). With V trimmed by 5 bases and J by 4 bases, 9 bases remained unmatched. This chain connects TRBV19 to TRBJ1-1; 8 nucleotides match TRBD1. This TCR was sampled from a human donor with acute or convalescent COVID-19. The donor label of this sample is uncertain. The sequencing sample was made of peripheral blood. Here the CDR3 reads CASSLRTGHGTEAFF. The CDR3, as DNA: TGTGCCAGTAGTCTCCGGACAGGGCATGGCACTGAAGCTTTCTTT.